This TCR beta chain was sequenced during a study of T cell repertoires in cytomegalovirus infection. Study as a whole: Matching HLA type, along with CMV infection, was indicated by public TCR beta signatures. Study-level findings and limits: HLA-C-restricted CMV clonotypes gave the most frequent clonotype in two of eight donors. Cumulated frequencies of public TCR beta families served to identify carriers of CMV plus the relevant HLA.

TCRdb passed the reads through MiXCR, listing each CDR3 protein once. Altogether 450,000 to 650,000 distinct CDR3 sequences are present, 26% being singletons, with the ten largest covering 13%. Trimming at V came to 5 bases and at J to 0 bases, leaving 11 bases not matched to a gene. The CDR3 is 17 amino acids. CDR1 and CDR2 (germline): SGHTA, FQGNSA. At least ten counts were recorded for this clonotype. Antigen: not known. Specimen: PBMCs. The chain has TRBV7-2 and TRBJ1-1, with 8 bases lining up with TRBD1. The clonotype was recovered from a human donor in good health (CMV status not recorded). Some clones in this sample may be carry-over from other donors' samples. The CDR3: CASSPGTGGMVNTEAFF. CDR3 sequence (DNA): TGTGCCAGCAGCCCGGGGACAGGCGGCATGGTGAACACTGAAGCTTTCTTT.